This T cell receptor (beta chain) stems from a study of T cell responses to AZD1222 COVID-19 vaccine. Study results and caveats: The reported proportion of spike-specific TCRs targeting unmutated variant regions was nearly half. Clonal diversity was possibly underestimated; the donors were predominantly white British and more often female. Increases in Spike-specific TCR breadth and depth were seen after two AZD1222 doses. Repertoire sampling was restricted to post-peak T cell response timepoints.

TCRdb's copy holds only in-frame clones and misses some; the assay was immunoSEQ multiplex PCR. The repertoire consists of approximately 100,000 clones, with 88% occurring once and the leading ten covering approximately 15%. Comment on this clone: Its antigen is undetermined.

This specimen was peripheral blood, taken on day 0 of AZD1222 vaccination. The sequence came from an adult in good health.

The CDR3 loop reads CASSPGSTETQYF. CDR3 DNA: TGTGCCAGCAGTCCTGGGAGTACCGAGACCCAGTACTTC. V usage is TRBV12-3 or TRBV12-4 and J usage is TRBJ2-5; a weak D match, TRBD2 (5 bases). The ends were cut back, 5 bases at V and 5 bases at J, with 12 bases in the middle. This CDR3 has 13 amino acids.